The 13 T cell receptor beta chains listed next were all sequenced from one sample in a study of OX40 agonist ivuxolimab in advanced cancers. Sequencing used immunoSEQ multiplex PCR; TCRdb keeps in-frame clones, though not all of them. The sample carries over 65,000 clones, 84% recorded once. Here the sequenced sample was CD4+ or CD8+ T cells sorted from blood, taken in a trial of the OX40 agonist ivuxolimab. These receptors all come from an adult with an advanced solid tumor such as melanoma, head and neck, liver or kidney cancer.

The genes are TRBV18 and TRBJ2-5; D may correspond to TRBD1 or TRBD2 (6 bases each). The CDR3 is 14 amino acids. Trimming took off 6 bases at V and 5 bases at J, with 16 bases between the two ends. Germline CDR1 and CDR2: KGHSH and LQKENI. The CDR3 sequence is CASSPPGGIETQYF. The DNA of the CDR3 is TGTGCCAGCTCCCCCCCCGGGGGCATTGAGACCCAGTACTTC.

The rearrangement links TRBV7-7 to TRBJ2-3; either TRBD1 or TRBD2 may supply D (5 bases each). The germline V and J ends were trimmed by 5 bases and 2 bases, with 11 bases remaining between them. The length of the CDR3 is 14 residues. Germline V lookup: CDR1 SSHAT, CDR2 FNYEAQ (reference sequence). In DNA, the CDR3 is TGTGCCAGCAGCCGGGACGGATCCACAGATACGCAGTATTTT. Translated: CASSRDGSTDTQYF.

The CDR3 DNA is TGTGCCAGCACCCAAGGCATTAGCGGGGGGACTCATGAGCAGTTCTTC. Translating gives CASTQGISGGTHEQFF. The chain joins TRBV7-8 to TRBJ2-1, with 10 nucleotides matching TRBD2. J gave up 8 bases and V 7 bases, and 14 bases lay outside the gene matches. The CDR3 totals 16 residues. The germline V gene has CDR1 SGHVS and CDR2 FQNEAQ.

The chain employs TRBV6-1 and TRBJ2-5, with D maybe TRBD2 (6 bases). Trimming left V 4 bases short and J 2 bases short, with 17 bases between. The CDR3 length is 16 residues. Germline V gives CDR1 MNHNS, CDR2 SASEGT. The CDR3 loop reads CASSAPGRSGQETQYF. The DNA for the CDR3 is TGTGCCAGCAGTGCACCAGGGAGGAGTGGACAAGAGACCCAGTACTTC.

This clone was counted only a few times. This chain links TRBV5-6 with TRBJ1-1, with TRBD1 matching over 8 bases. CDR1 and CDR2 from the germline V gene are SGHDT and YYEEEE. Unmatched junction bases numbered 5, after V lost 3 bases and J lost 4 bases. This CDR3 has 14 residues. The DNA for the CDR3 is TGTGCCAGCAGCTACAGGGGGAGAGGCACTGAAGCTTTCTTT. Translated: CASSYRGRGTEAFF.

V usage is TRBV4-3 and J usage is TRBJ2-1; TRBD2 agrees at 11 bases. The trim removed 4 bases at V and 8 bases at J, leaving 7 bases unmatched. Germline CDR1 is LGHNA and CDR2 is YSLEER. The CDR3 sequence is 15 residues long. The CDR3 DNA reads as TGCGCCAGCAGCCGCGGTAGCGGGAGGGCCTATGAGCAGTTCTTC. Residues: CASSRGSGRAYEQFF.

A word on this clone: The junction shows a germline mismatch at one end, possibly a read error. The DNA of the CDR3 is TGCGTCGCGGGGGGCCCCTATGGCTACACCTTC. Translated, it gives CVAGGPYGYTF. The V call is TRBV28, the J call TRBJ1-2; TRBD1 is a possible D gene (6 bases). CDR1 is MDHEN and CDR2 is SYDVKM in the germline V gene. This CDR3 has 11 amino acids.

The rearrangement links TRBV14 to TRBJ2-5; the D is unclear. Germline V gene sequence: CDR1 SGHDN, CDR2 FVKESK. CDR3 size: 12 residues. Trimming shortened V by 1 base and J by 10 bases, and 10 bases separated the two germline ends. The CDR3 region is CASSQGLRIQYF. The DNA for the CDR3 is TGTGCCAGCAGCCAAGGCTTAAGAATCCAGTACTTC.

The J gene is TRBJ2-1, the V gene TRBV9, with 8 nucleotides matching TRBD2. The V segment lost 0 bases and the J segment 7 bases; nucleotides outside the gene matches: 9. CDR3 length: 16 amino acids. CDR1 and CDR2 (germline): SGDLS, YYNGEE. The CDR3: CASSVEALAGGNEQFF. DNA for the CDR3: TGTGCCAGCAGCGTAGAAGCGCTAGCGGGTGGGAATGAGCAGTTCTTC.

The rearrangement joins TRBV6-6 to TRBJ2-7; maybe TRBD1 (6 bases). Trimming left V 9 bases short and J 0 bases short, with 12 bases between. The CDR3 has 13 residues. Germline CDR1 and CDR2: MNHNY and SVGAGI (reference sequence). In nucleotides, the CDR3 is TGTGCCAGAATGCCGGACAGCTCCTACGAGCAGTACTTC. Translating it yields CARMPDSSYEQYF.

The V and J genes are TRBV29-1 and TRBJ1-5; D not certain. Per germline, CDR1 SQVTM and CDR2 ANQGSEA. V shed 4 bases and J shed 0 bases, with 10 bases lying between them. The CDR3 is made up of 14 amino acids. The CDR3 DNA is TGCAGCGTTGTTGACACTAATAGCAATCAGCCCCAGCATTTT. Translated: CSVVDTNSNQPQHF.

The V call is TRBV19, the J call TRBJ1-5, with a tentative D call TRBD1 (6 bases). Trimming took 5 bases from V and 0 from J, leaving 11 bases between them. The CDR3 length is 15 residues. The germline CDR1 and CDR2 sequences are LNHDA and SQIVND (reference sequence). This CDR3 is CASSVQGLSNQPQHF. The CDR3 region has the DNA TGTGCCAGTAGTGTTCAGGGGCTTAGCAATCAGCCCCAGCATTTT.

The J gene is TRBJ2-5, the V gene TRBV6-1; 10 nucleotides agree with TRBD2. There are 13 residues in the CDR3. With 10 bases clipped from V and 4 bases from J, the junction kept 6 bases outside the gene matches. CDR1 and CDR2 (germline): MNHNS, SASEGT. CDR3 in amino acids: CAKGAGGGETQYF. In DNA, the CDR3 is TGTGCCAAAGGAGCGGGAGGGGGAGAGACCCAGTACTTC.